This TCR beta chain was captured by sequencing in a study of spatial heterogeneity in lung cancer. Study conclusions and caveats: Counts of expanded intratumoral alpha and beta TCRs tracked tumor mutation counts.

In TCRdb, the 5' RACE reads were re-called with MiXCR into one record per CDR3 protein. Of 4,500 to 5,000 distinct CDR3 sequences listed, approximately 31% are singletons. Time point indicated: sample taken at primary tumor resection. Within the sample, this clonotype is medium-sized. Its specificity is not known. This CDR3 contains 18 residues. Germline V gene sequence: CDR1 DFQATT, CDR2 SNEGSKA (reference sequence). V shed 0 bases, J shed 1 base, and the junction held 12 bases outside the gene matches. The receptor was derived from a female donor with early-stage non-small cell lung cancer. This sequence joins TRBV20-1 and TRBJ2-4, with 7 bases that match TRBD2. The sequenced sample was lung tumor tissue, obtained at surgery. For the CDR3, the DNA is TGCAGTGCTAGAGATCTCTATAGGGCGGGGGAGGCCAAAAACATTCAGTACTTC. Encoded protein: CSARDLYRAGEAKNIQYF.